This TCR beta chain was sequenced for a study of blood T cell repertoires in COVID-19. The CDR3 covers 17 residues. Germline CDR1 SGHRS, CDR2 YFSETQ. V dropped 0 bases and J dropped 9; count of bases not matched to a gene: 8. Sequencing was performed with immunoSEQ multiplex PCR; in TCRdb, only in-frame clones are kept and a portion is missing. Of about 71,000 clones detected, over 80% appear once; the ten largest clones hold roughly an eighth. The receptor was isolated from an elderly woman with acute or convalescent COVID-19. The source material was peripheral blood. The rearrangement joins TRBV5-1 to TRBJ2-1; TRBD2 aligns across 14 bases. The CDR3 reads CASSLELGTSGRIEQFF. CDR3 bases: TGCGCCAGCAGCTTGGAGCTTGGGACTAGCGGGAGAATTGAGCAGTTCTTC.